This TCR beta chain is from a study of shared clonotypes between healthy human individuals. The study ran the assay at deep level. Repertoires were generated with immunoSEQ multiplex PCR, while TCRdb's copy carries only in-frame clones and drops some. The data show 2.3 million or so clones, with 93% seen just once and under 0.45% held by the top ten. Splitting of CD4+ cells produced CD45RA+ naive and CD45RA-negative memory subsets. This clone has only one observation. What it binds is not known. Study-level results: Larger richness was generally estimated for naive than memory subsets. Shared clonotypes across all four donors exceeded non-shared ones in generation probability.

The CDR3 contains 15 residues. Trimming removed 3 bases from V and 3 bases from J, with 12 bases in between. Germline lookup yields CDR1 SEHNR and CDR2 FQNEAQ (reference sequence). This TCR was recovered from a young man in good health. Some clones in this sample may be carry-over from other donors' samples. The rearrangement links TRBV7-9 to TRBJ2-1, with D tentatively TRBD2 (6 bases). Sequenced sample: naive CD4+ T cells from PBMCs. Subset noted: CD45RA+ positively selected. The CDR3 nucleotides read TGTGCCAGCAGCTTTCGGAGGGATCACTACAATGAGCAGTTCTTC. Its translation is CASSFRRDHYNEQFF.